This T cell receptor (beta chain) emerged from a study of blood T cell repertoires in COVID-19. The wider study: Sources were T cells, B-cell-depleted T cells, or PBMCs; the material itself was cDNA or gDNA.

TCRdb's table, derived via immunoSEQ multiplex PCR, lists solely in-frame clones and lacks some. Of more than 100,000 clones in the sample, 65% to 90% were seen once. CDR3 length: 17 residues. V was shortened by 3 bases and J by 0 bases, with 15 bases between the two germline ends. In germline, CDR1 is MGHRA, CDR2 YSYEKL. The rearrangement joins TRBV4-1 to TRBJ1-3, with a tentative D call TRBD1 (5 bases). This receptor was taken from a man at least 80 years old with acute or convalescent COVID-19. Material for sequencing was peripheral blood. This CDR3 is CASSQNRFSISGNTIYF. The CDR3 DNA follows: TGCGCCAGCAGCCAGAACAGGTTTTCAATCTCTGGAAACACCATATATTTT.